This T cell receptor (beta chain) was recorded in a study of tumor-infiltrating lymphocytes in localized non-small cell lung cancer. Across the study: The cohort mixed smokers and never-smokers, several histologies, and some post-neoadjuvant-chemotherapy samples.

The assay was immunoSEQ multiplex PCR, and TCRdb's table has in-frame clones only and misses some. The repertoire holds 7,000 or so clones, roughly 70% seen once, with 12% in the top ten. Looked up from germline, CDR1 is SGHRS and CDR2 is YFSETQ. The CDR3 has 18 amino acids. The V end lost 4 bases, the J end lost 4 bases, and 26 bases lay between the germline ends. Sequences were obtained from lung tumor tissue. This sequence was found in a human donor with non-small cell lung cancer. The chain carries TRBV5-1 and TRBJ1-1, with D unresolved. CDR3 in DNA: TGCGCCAGCAGCAGGTCCCTGCATGGGTTTACTGAAAGCACTGAAGCTTTCTTT. This translates into CASSRSLHGFTESTEAFF.